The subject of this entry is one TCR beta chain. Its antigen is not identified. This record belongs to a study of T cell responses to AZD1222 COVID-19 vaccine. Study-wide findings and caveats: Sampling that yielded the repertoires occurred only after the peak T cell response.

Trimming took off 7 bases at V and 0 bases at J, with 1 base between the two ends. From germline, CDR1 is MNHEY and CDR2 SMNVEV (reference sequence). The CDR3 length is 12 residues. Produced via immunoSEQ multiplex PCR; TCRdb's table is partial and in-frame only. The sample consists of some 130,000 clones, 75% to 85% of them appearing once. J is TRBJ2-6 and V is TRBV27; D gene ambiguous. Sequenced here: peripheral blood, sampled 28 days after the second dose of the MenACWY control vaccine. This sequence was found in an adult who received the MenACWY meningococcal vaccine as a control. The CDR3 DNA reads TGTGCCAGCACCTCTGGGGCCAACGTCCTGACTTTC. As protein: CASTSGANVLTF.